Shown below are 8 T cell receptor beta chains from a single sample sequenced in a study of blood T cell repertoires in COVID-19. Sequenced by immunoSEQ multiplex PCR; TCRdb stores in-frame clones only, minus some. The sample consists of 150,000 to 200,000 clones, about 86% of them appearing once. Source material: peripheral blood. Source of these receptors: a woman aged 70-85 years who had recovered from COVID-19.

The chain links TRBV2 to TRBJ2-1; no clear D gene. With 1 base removed from V and 11 bases from J, the gap between germline ends came to 6 bases. The germline V gene encodes CDR1 SNHLY and CDR2 FYNNEI. The CDR3 sequence is 11 residues long. The CDR3 protein is CASSEVPKQFF. The CDR3 nucleotides are TGTGCCAGCAGTGAAGTCCCAAAGCAGTTCTTC.

This clone was detected once. The CDR3 DNA sequence: TGCGCCAGCAGCCAAGGGACTAGCGGGGGTCTCTCTCAAGAGACCCAGTACTTC. Translating it yields CASSQGTSGGLSQETQYF. The V call is TRBV4-1, the J call TRBJ2-5; TRBD2 agrees at 13 bases. From germline, CDR1 is MGHRA and CDR2 YSYEKL. V gave up 1 base and J gave up 2 bases; unmatched junction bases: 7. The CDR3 extends over 18 amino acids.

V gene TRBV12-3 or TRBV12-4 combines with J gene TRBJ1-1; 11 nucleotides line up with TRBD1. There are 13 residues in the CDR3. J lost 11 bases, V lost 6 bases, and 8 bases had no gene match. The CDR3 nucleotides read TGTGCCAGCAGCCTACCCGGACAGGGGGCGGCTTTCTTT. Translated, it gives CASSLPGQGAAFF.

This clone came up once. The V gene is TRBV9, the J gene TRBJ1-2; TRBD1 matches 7 bases. Germline CDR1 reads SGDLS; CDR2 reads YYNGEE. This CDR3 spans 12 amino acids. With 4 bases clipped from V and 7 bases from J, the junction kept 4 bases outside the gene matches. CDR3 residues: CASSPPGGGYTF. CDR3 nucleotides: TGTGCCAGCAGCCCCCCAGGGGGTGGCTACACCTTC.

V usage is TRBV12-3 or TRBV12-4 and J usage is TRBJ2-2, with D possibly matching TRBD1 (5 bases). The CDR3 totals 13 residues. Trimming pared 7 bases from V and 6 bases from J, leaving 12 bases between. CDR3 residues: CASTLGAPGELFF. DNA of the CDR3: TGTGCCAGCACCCTTGGGGCCCCCGGGGAGCTGTTTTTT.

This clone appeared a few times. This chain links TRBV19 with TRBJ2-3; 11 nucleotides agree with TRBD1. V was pared by 5 bases and J by 4 bases, with 14 bases of the junction left unmatched. Germline V gene sequence: CDR1 LNHDA, CDR2 SQIVND (reference sequence). The CDR3 covers 18 residues. CDR3 DNA sequence: TGTGCCAGTAGTCCCCCTCGCCCGGACAGGGGGCCCCCAGATACGCAGTATTTT. This codes for CASSPPRPDRGPPDTQYF.

The table lists this clone with a count of one. This rearrangement joins TRBV5-1 to TRBJ2-3; 11 bases line up with TRBD2. This CDR3 comprises 16 residues. With 4 bases clipped from V and 3 bases from J, the junction kept 7 bases outside the gene matches. The V gene's germline CDR1 is SGHRS and CDR2 YFSETQ. The CDR3 nucleotides read TGCGCCAGCAGCCTTCGACTAGCGGGGAATACAGATACGCAGTATTTT. Protein product: CASSLRLAGNTDTQYF.

The J gene is TRBJ1-2, the V gene TRBV7-8; 8 nucleotides align to TRBD1. The germline gives CDR1 SGHVS, CDR2 FQNEAQ. The ends lost 2 bases at V and 8 bases at J; junction bases unmatched: 7. The CDR3 runs to 14 residues. This chain's CDR3 is CASSLFAGGWGYTF. CDR3 coding DNA: TGTGCCAGCAGCTTATTTGCAGGGGGCTGGGGCTACACCTTC. Full variable domain (outside the CDR3, taken from reference TRBV7-8 and TRBJ1-2): GAGVSQSPRYKVAKRGQDVALRCDPISGHVSLFWYQQALGQGPEFLTYFQNEAQLDKSGLPSDRFFAERPEGSVSTLKIQRTQQEDSAVYLCASSLFAGGWGYTFGSGTRLTVV.